The clone carrying this TCR beta chain appeared a single time. Treatment in this sample: approximately 18 received Ad26.COV2.S at low or high dose, single or two shots; 5 received placebo; per-sample allocation not given. Samples analyzed were those drawn on day 63 after the first vaccine or placebo injection. The data derive from a study of Ad26.COV2.S vaccination and SARS-CoV-2 variants. The data were produced by immunoSEQ multiplex PCR, yet TCRdb's version contains in-frame clones alone and is incomplete. The table has over 300,000 clones, about 80% seen once. Specimen: peripheral blood, collected in a trial of Ad26.COV2.S vaccine versus placebo. This receptor was taken from a person aged 18-60 years who received the Ad26.COV2.S COVID-19 vaccine or a placebo.

CDR3 loop: CASSVRRTGSPYNEQFF. The DNA of the CDR3 is TGTGCCAGCAGCGTGAGAAGAACAGGGTCCCCCTACAATGAGCAGTTCTTC. The V call is TRBV9, the J call TRBJ2-1, with D maybe TRBD1 (6 bases). Trimming stripped 2 bases from V and 2 bases from J, with 17 bases between. From germline, CDR1 is SGDLS and CDR2 YYNGEE. This CDR3 is built from 17 residues.